Shown below are 4 T cell receptor beta chains from a single sample sequenced in a study of T cells in Graves' hyperthyroidism and ophthalmopathy (dated by TCRdb to between 2017 and 2020). The protocol used for the library was multiplex PCR. Reads for this sample came from an Illumina HiSeq 2000. TCR beta CDR3 regions were amplified from RNA transcripts. The TCR CDR3 was subjected to a first round of RT-PCR using the HTBI primer set and the Qiagen OneStep RT-PCR kit. In TCRdb, the public reads were trimmed at Q25 with fastp and aligned with MiXCR, with productive beta chains retained. Here each entry gathers all rows of one CDR3 protein and keeps the most common genes and DNA. The sample table shows fewer than 400,000 distinct CDR3 sequences, and around 15% are seen once. Over 25% of the sample is held by the ten biggest clonotypes. Sequenced input: blood. All receptors derive from a man in his forties or fifties with Graves' ophthalmopathy.

This clonotype was counted only a few times. The chain combines TRBV3-1 with TRBJ2-7; D is ambiguous. Germline V CDR1 and CDR2: LGHDT, YNNKEL (reference sequence). Trimming left V 3 bases short and J 0 bases short, with 3 bases between. CDR3 length: 12 amino acids. DNA for the CDR3: TGTGCCAGCAGCCATCCCTCCTACGAGCAGTACTTC. Translating gives CASSHPSYEQYF.

This clonotype was picked up many times. This chain uses TRBV5-1 with TRBJ2-1; TRBD2 aligns across 11 bases. CDR1 and CDR2 (germline): SGHRS, YFSETQ. V gave up 0 bases and J gave up 12 bases; unmatched junction bases: 8. The CDR3 runs to 15 residues. The CDR3 sequence: CASSLATSGSLSQFF. DNA for the CDR3: TGCGCCAGCAGCTTGGCCACTAGCGGGAGTCTCTCGCAGTTCTTC.

This clonotype has a handful of counts. J is TRBJ2-2 and V is TRBV20-1; TRBD2 matches 8 bases. The ends lost 3 bases at V and 4 bases at J; junction bases unmatched: 7. The CDR3 length is 15 residues. The V gene's germline CDR1 is DFQATT and CDR2 SNEGSKA (reference sequence). The chain's CDR3 is CSASTSGSFTGELFF. In DNA form, the CDR3 reads TGCAGTGCTAGCACCAGCGGGAGCTTCACCGGGGAGCTGTTTTTT.

This clonotype was seen at least ten times. V is TRBV27 and J is TRBJ2-1; 10 bases are shared with TRBD2. Germline V lookup: CDR1 MNHEY, CDR2 SMNVEV (reference sequence). V was clipped by 4 bases and J by 4 bases; unmatched bases: 16. There are 19 residues in the CDR3. This chain's CDR3 is CASSSPSGSSGSRYNEQFF. The CDR3, as DNA: TGTGCCAGCAGTTCACCATCGGGGTCTAGCGGGAGTAGGTACAATGAGCAGTTCTTC.